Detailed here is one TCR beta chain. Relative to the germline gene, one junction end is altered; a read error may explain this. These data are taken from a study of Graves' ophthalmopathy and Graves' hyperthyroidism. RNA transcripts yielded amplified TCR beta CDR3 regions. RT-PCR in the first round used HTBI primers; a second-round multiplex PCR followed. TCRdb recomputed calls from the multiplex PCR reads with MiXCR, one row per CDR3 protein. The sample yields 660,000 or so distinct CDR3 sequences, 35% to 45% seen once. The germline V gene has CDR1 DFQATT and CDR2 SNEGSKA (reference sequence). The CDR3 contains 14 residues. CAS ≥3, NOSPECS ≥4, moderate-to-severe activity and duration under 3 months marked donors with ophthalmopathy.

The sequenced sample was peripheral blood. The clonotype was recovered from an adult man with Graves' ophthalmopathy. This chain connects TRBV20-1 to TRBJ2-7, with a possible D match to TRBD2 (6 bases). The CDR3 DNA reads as TGCAGTGCTTCCCAGCGGGTCCTCTCCTACGGGCAGTACTTC. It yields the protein CSASQRVLSYGQYF.